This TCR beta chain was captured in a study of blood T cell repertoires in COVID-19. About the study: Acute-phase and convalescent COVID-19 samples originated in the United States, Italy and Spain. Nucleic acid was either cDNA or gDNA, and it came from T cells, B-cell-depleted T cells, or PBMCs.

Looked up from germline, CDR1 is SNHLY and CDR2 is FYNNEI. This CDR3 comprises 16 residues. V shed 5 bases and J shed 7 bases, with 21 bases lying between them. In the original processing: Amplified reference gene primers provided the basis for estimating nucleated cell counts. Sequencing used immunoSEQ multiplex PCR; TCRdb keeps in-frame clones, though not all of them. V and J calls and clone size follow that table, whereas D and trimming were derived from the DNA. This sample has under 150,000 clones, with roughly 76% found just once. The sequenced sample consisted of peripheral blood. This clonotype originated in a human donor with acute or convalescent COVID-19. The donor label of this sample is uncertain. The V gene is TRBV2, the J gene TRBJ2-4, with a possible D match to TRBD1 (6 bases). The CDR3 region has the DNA TGTGCCAGCAGTCCCGCTGTCCAGGGGATTTGGAACATTCAGTACTTC. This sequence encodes CASSPAVQGIWNIQYF.